This T cell receptor beta chain came from a study of shared clonotypes between healthy human individuals. General observations from the study: In several donors, about 5% of naive CD4 clonotypes appeared in common. Sampling included only blood; tissue repertoires likely differ.

Here immunoSEQ multiplex PCR was the method, and the copy in TCRdb shows in-frame clones only, minus some. This sample has a few million clones, with roughly 90% found just once. Worth noting for this clone: Its cognate antigen is unknown.

CDR1 and CDR2 from the germline V gene are SGHAT and FQNNGV. The CDR3 is 15 amino acids. Trimming removed 7 bases at V and 9 bases at J, with 21 bases between. The chain recombines TRBV11-2 with TRBJ2-2; the D gene is possibly TRBD2 (6 bases). The source material was naive CD4+ T cells from PBMCs. Subset: CD45RA+ positively selected. The clonotype originates from a man aged 18 to 35 in good health. Some clones in this sample may be carry-over from other donors' samples. The CDR3 loop is CASTRRTTPGRELFF. CDR3 nucleotide sequence: TGTGCCAGCACCCGTAGGACTACCCCTGGGCGGGAGCTGTTTTTT. Combining the CDR3 with reference TRBV11-2 and TRBJ2-2 gives the whole variable domain EAGVAQSPRYKIIEKRQSVAFWCNPISGHATLYWYQQILGQGPKLLIQFQNNGVVDDSQLPKDRFSAERLKGVDSTLKIQPAKLEDSAVYLCASTRRTTPGRELFFGEGSRLTVL.